This record concerns one TCR beta chain sequence. Its specificity is not known. There are 18 residues in the CDR3. Deletions cut 3 bases from V and 0 bases from J, with 18 bases between. The germline V gene has CDR1 SGHNT and CDR2 YYREEE (reference sequence). The sample belongs to a study of vaccination effects on CD4 cells after COVID-19. About the research overall: Sample collection from two convalescent patients occurred 16 days and one week before vaccination.

Before sequencing took place, the ViraFEST assay used viral peptide pools to expand antigen-specific CD4+ T cells. Subsequent to approximately 11 days of culture, CD4+ T cells were isolated. Sometime from March through December 2020, the person acquired a SARS-CoV-2 infection that PCR confirmed. Some clones are missing from TCRdb's copy, which holds only in-frame ones; the method was immunoSEQ multiplex PCR. Here the sample spans 20,000 to 30,000 clones, approximately 80% being singletons. This chain uses TRBV5-4 with TRBJ1-4, with a tentative D call TRBD1 (6 bases). This material consisted of CD4+ T cells from PBMCs cultured with HCoV-NL63 spike peptides, taken before COVID-19 vaccination. This receptor was obtained from a human donor who had a prior SARS-CoV-2 infection. The CDR3 sequence is CASSYRQVTGATNEKLFF. The CDR3 nucleotides read TGTGCCAGCAGCTACCGACAGGTTACGGGGGCAACTAATGAAAAACTGTTTTTT.